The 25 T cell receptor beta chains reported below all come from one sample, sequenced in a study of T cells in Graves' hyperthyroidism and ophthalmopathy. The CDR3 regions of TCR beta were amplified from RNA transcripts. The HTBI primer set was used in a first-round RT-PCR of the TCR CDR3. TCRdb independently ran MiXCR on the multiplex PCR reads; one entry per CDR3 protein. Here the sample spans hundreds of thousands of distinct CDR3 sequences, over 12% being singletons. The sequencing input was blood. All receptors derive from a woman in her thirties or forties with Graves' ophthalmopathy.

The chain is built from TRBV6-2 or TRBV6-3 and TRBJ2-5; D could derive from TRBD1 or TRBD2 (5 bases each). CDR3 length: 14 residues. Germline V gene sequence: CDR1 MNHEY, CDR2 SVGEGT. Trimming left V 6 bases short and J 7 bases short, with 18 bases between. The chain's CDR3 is CASRPGPALPTQYF. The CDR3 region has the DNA TGTGCCAGCAGACCGGGACCTGCCTTGCCGACCCAGTACTTC.

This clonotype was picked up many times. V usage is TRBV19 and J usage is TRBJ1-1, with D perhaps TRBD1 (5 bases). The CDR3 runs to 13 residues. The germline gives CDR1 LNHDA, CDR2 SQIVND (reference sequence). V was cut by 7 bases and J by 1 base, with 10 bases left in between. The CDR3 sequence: CASKRTTNTEAFF. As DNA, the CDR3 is TGTGCCAGTAAAAGGACAACGAACACTGAAGCTTTCTTT.

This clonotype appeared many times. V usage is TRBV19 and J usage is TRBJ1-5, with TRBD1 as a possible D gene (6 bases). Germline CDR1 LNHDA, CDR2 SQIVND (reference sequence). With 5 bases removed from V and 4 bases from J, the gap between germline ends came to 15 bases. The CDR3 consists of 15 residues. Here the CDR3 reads CASSFSDSVNQPQHF. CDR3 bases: TGTGCCAGTAGTTTCTCGGACAGCGTAAATCAGCCCCAGCATTTT. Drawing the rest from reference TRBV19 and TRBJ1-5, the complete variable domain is DGGITQSPKYLFRKEGQNVTLSCEQNLNHDAMYWYRQDPGQGLRLIYYSQIVNDFQKGDIAEGYSVSREKKESFPLTVTSAQKNPTAFYLCASSFSDSVNQPQHFGDGTRLSIL.

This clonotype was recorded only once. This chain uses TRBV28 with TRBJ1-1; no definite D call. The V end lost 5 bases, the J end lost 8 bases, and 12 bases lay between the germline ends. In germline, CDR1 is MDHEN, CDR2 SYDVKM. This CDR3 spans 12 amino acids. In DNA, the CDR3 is TGTGCCAGCAGTCTTCCTCGATGGGAAGCTTTCTTT. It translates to CASSLPRWEAFF.

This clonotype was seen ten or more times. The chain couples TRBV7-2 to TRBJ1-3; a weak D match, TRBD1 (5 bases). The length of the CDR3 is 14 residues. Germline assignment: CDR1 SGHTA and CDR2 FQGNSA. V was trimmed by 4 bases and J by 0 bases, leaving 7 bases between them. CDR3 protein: CASSSGLSGNTIYF. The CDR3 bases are TGTGCCAGCAGCTCAGGGCTCTCTGGAAACACCATATATTTT.

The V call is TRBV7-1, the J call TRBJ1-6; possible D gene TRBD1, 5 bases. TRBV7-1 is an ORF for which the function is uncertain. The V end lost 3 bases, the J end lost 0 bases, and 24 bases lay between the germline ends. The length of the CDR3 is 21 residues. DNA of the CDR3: TGTGCCAGCAGCTCGAGGTCGGCAGATACTTCGGGGGGCTCCTATAATTCACCCCTCCACTTT. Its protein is CASSSRSADTSGGSYNSPLHF.

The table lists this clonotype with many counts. CDR3 protein: CASSVTSSPYNEQFF. CDR3 nucleotide sequence: TGTGCCAGCAGTGTGACTAGTTCTCCCTACAATGAGCAGTTCTTC. J is TRBJ2-1 and V is TRBV6-1; tentatively, D is TRBD2 (6 bases). The germline CDR1 and CDR2 sequences are MNHNS and SASEGT. V dropped 4 bases and J dropped 2 bases, with 12 bases sitting between them. The CDR3 runs to 15 residues.

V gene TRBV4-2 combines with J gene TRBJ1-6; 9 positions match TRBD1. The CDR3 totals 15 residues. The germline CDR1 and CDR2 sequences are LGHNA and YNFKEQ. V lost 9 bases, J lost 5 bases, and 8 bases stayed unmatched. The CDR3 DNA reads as TGTGCCAGTCGGAACCGGGACAGGGATAATTCACCCCTCCACTTT. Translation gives CASRNRDRDNSPLHF.

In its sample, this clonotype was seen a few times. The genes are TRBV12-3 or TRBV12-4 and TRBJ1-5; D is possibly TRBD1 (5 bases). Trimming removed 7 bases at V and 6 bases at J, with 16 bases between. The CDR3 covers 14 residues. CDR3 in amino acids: CASNDLGPSQPQHF. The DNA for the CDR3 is TGTGCCAGCAATGATCTGGGGCCCTCTCAGCCCCAGCATTTT.

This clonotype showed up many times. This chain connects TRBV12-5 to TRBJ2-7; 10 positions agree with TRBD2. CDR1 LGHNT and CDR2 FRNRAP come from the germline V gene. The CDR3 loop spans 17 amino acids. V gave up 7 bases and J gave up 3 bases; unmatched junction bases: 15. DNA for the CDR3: TGTGCTAGTGCCCAGAGCGGGAGGGCCTTTGACAGCTACGAGCAGTACTTC. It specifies CASAQSGRAFDSYEQYF.

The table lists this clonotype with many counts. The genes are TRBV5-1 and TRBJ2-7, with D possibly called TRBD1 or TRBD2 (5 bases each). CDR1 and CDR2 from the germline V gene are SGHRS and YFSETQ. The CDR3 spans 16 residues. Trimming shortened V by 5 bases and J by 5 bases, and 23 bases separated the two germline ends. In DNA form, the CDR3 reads TGCGCCAGCAGGACCGCGTGGGGGAACCCCCGGAACGAGCAGTACTTC. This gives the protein CASRTAWGNPRNEQYF.

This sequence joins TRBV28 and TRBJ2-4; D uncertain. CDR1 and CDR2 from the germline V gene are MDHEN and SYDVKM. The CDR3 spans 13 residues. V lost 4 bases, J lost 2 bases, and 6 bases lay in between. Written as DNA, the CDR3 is TGTGCCAGCAGTTCAGGAACCAAAAACATTCAGTACTTC. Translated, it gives CASSSGTKNIQYF.

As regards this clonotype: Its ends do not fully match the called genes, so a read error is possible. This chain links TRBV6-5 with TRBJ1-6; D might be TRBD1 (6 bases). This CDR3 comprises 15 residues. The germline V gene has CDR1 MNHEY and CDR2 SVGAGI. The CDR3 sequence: CASGYRRGHNSPLHF. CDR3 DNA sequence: TGTGCCAGCGGTTACCGGCGGGGGCATAATTCACCCCTCCACTTT.

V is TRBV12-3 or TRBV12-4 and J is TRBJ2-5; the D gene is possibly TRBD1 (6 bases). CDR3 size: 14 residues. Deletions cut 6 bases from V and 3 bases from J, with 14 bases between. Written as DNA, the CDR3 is TGTGCCAGCAGCAACAGGGATCTAGAAGAGACCCAGTACTTC. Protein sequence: CASSNRDLEETQYF.

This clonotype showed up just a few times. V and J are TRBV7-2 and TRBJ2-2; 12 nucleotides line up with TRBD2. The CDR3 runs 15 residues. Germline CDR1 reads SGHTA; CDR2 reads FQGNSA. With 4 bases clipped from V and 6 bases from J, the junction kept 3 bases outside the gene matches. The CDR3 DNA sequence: TGTGCCAGCAGCTGGACTAGCGGGATATCCGGGGAGCTGTTTTTT. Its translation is CASSWTSGISGELFF.

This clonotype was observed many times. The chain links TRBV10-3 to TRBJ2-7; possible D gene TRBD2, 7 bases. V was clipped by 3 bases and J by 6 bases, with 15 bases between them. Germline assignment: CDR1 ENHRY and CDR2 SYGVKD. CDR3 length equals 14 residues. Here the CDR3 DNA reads TGTGCCATCAGTGATCTGGGAGGGGGATTCGAGCAGTACTTC. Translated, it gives CAISDLGGGFEQYF.

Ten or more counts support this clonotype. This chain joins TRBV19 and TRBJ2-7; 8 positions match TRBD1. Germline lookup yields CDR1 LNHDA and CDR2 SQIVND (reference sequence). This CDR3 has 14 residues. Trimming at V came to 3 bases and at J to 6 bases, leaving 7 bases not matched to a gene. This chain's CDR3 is CASSIGRGPIEQYF. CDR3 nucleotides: TGTGCCAGTAGTATCGGCAGGGGGCCAATCGAGCAGTACTTC.

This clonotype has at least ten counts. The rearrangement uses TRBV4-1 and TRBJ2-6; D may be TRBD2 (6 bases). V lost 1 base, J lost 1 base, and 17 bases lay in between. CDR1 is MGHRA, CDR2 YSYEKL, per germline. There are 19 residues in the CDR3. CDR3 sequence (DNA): TGCGCCAGCAGCCAAGTCGTGGGGGGAACCCCATCTGGGGCCAACGTCCTGACTTTC. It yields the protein CASSQVVGGTPSGANVLTF.

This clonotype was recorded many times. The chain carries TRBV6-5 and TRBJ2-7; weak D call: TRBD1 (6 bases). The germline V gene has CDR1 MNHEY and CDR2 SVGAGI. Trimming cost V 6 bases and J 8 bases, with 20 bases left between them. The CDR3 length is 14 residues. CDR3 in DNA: TGTGCCAGCAGATCCGGACAGTTATCAAACCAGCAGTACTTC. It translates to CASRSGQLSNQQYF.

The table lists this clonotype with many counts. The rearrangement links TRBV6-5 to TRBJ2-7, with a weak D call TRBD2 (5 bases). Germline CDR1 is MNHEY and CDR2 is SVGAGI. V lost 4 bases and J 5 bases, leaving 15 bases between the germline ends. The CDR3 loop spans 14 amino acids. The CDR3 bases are TGTGCCAGCAGTTTTGATAGCGAGGGCGACGAGCAGTACTTC. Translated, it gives CASSFDSEGDEQYF.

CDR3 nucleotides: TGTGCCAGCAGTTTACTGGAACTGGGGGGCTCGATGAACACTGAAGCTTTCTTT. This codes for CASSLLELGGSMNTEAFF. The chain has TRBV28 and TRBJ1-1, with a weak D call TRBD1 (6 bases). The CDR3 loop spans 18 amino acids. V was trimmed by 2 bases and J by 0 bases, leaving 19 bases between them. Germline V gives CDR1 MDHEN, CDR2 SYDVKM.

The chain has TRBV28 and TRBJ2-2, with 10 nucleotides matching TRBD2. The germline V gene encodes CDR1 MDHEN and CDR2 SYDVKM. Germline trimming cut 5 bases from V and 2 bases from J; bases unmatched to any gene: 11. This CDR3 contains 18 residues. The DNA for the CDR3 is TGTGCCAGCAGTGCCACGATTATAGCGGGAGGAAACACCGGGGAGCTGTTTTTT. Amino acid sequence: CASSATIIAGGNTGELFF.

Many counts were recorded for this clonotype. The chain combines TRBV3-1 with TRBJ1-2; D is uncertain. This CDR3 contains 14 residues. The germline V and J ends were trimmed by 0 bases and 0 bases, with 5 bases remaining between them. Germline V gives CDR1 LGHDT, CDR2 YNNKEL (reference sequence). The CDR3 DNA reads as TGTGCCAGCAGCCAAGACGTGCCTAACTATGGCTACACCTTC. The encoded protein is CASSQDVPNYGYTF.

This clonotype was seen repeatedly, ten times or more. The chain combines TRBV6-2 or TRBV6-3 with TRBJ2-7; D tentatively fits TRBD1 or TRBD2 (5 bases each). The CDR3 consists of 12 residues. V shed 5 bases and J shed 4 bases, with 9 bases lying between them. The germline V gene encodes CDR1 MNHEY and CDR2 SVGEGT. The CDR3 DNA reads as TGTGCCAGCAGTCAGGGAGAATACGAGCAGTACTTC. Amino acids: CASSQGEYEQYF.

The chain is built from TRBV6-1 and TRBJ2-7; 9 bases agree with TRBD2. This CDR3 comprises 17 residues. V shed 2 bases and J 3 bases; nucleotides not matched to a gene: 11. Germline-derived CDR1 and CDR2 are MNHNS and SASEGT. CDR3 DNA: TGTGCCAGCAGTGAAAGGTTGGGTGGTAGCGGGAGCTACGAGCAGTACTTC. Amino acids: CASSERLGGSGSYEQYF.